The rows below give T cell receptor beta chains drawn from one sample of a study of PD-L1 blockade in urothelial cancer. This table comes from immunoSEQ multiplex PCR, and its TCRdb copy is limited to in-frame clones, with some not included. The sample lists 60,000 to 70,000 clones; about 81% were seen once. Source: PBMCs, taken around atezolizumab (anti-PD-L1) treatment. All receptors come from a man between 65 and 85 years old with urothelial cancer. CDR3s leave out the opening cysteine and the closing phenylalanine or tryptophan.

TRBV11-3,ASSPLGGVDDTGELF
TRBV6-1,AGGMRGGSTEAF
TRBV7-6,ASSLGARYYGYT
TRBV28,ASSTLGTGGTGELF
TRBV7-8,ASQPRDVNGIQY
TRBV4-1,ASSQTAPPSAKTGELF
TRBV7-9,ASSLARGEIYEQY
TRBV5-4,ASSLVISHEQY
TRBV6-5,ASSYSASVSSYEQY
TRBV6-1,ASSGNTGSPLH
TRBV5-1,ASSHDSSSGMSSYNEQF
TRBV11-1,ASSLDRTNTEAF
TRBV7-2,ASSFSRQINQPQH
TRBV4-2,ASSQEEADGYGYT
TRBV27,ASSFDRGKETQY
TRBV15,ATSHEKTRPGEQF
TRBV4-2,ASSHLGQDGYT
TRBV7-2,ASSPSYEQY
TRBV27,ATRGQPTNEKLF
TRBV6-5,ASSLTKKTASTF
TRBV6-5,ASSYRLAGWQY
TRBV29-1,SVSDSSMIDEQF
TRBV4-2,ASSHLMTGGGGYT
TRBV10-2,ATTNGDIIGQPQH
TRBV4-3,ASSQEDRAGNTIY
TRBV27,ASSGAGGAGEQY
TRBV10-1,ASSEGTSGSWRQF
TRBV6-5,ASSYPGDEQF
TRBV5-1,ASSLEGGLSSYNEQF
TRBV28,ATGRAGAPDTQY
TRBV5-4,ASSPPSGRDTEAF
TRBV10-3,AISENKITEAF
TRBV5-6,ASSLAGITTYEQY
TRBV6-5,ASSEDWSEAF
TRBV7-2,ASSLPELYEQY
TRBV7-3,ASSRIAGGDTGELF
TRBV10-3,AFYSTARGQSGYT
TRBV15,ATSRDMSPGANVLT
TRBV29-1,SVEETGSYEQY
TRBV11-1,ASSLSSGSIGGYNEQF
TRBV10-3,ATSIGSNSYEQY
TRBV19,ASSIDANSYEQY
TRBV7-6,ASSPGQAGLKELF
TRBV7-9,ASSQGAGSYEQY
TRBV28,ASSRGYTEAF
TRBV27,ASSLTGIGGYT
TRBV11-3,ASSFPGLAGGEQY
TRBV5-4,ASSSGGTGSYEQY
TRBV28,ASSYGLAGGLKGGYYNEQF
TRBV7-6,ASRAGSGYGYT
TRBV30,AWRVWTGNYGYT
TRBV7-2,ASSLGVPGLGQPQH
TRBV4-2,ASSQERQGRFTNYGYT
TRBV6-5,ASSYSAGEGTQY
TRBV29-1,SVEGLAETPEQF
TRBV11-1,ASSPTHHSGGAF
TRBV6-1,AGQGGITYEQY
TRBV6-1,ASSSTGEEKLF
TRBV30,AWGRQVNEQY